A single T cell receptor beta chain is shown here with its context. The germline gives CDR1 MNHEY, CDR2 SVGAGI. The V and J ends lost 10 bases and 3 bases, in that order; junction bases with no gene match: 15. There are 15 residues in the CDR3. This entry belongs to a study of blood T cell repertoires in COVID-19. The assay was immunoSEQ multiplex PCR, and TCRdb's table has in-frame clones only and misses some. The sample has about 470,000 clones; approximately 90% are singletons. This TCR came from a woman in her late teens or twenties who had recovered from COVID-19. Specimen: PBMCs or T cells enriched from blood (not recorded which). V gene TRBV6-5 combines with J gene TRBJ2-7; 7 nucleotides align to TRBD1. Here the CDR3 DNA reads TGTGCCACCACCTTAGGGGACAGCCTGATCTACGAGCAGTACTTC. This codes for CATTLGDSLIYEQYF.